This note documents a single T cell receptor beta chain sequence. Trimming took 0 bases from V and 6 from J, leaving 12 bases between them. This CDR3 contains 14 residues. The germline V gene has CDR1 LGHNA and CDR2 YSLEER. The data originate from a study of blood T cell repertoires in COVID-19. Study as a whole: Recovered status in Cohort 3 required two negative PCRs, clearance, or symptom resolution. Samples taken during acute and convalescent COVID-19 were collected in the United States, Italy and Spain.

The study assigned cohorts using participant-reported clinical history. Using immunoSEQ multiplex PCR, the repertoire was profiled, and TCRdb retains in-frame clones only, with some absent. The repertoire holds some 200,000 clones, with around 85% as singletons. The sequenced material came from PBMCs or T cells enriched from blood (not recorded which). The sequence was collected from a woman aged 45-65 years in a cohort exposed to, infected with or recovered from COVID-19 (not recorded which). The chain combines TRBV4-3 with TRBJ2-7; possibly TRBD1 for D (6 bases). The CDR3 DNA reads as TGCGCCAGCAGCCAAGATCGTGGGGGCCTCGAGCAGTACTTC. This translates into CASSQDRGGLEQYF.